Sequencing of this T cell receptor (beta chain) was carried out in a study of CD8 T cells in Susac syndrome. Random hexamers were used to reverse transcribe 0.5 to 1 ug of RNA. Each CDR3 protein gets one entry after TCRdb re-called the immunoSEQ multiplex PCR reads with MiXCR. Altogether about 130,000 distinct CDR3 sequences are present, around 95% being singletons, with the ten largest covering 0.2% to 0.25%. Study results and limitations: Peak Susac CD8+ clonal expansion occurred in TEMRA cells and active patients. In total CD8+ repertoires, around 17 Susac-specific public clones were detected, and CD8+ TEMRA repertoires contained four or five.

In the case of this clonotype: Its antigen is not known.

Negative isolation was used for CD8+ and CD4+ T cells and FACS enrichment for TEMRA cells. This receptor was identified in a human donor with Susac syndrome. Material for sequencing was CD8+ T cells from PBMCs.

Here the CDR3 DNA reads TGCGCCAGCAGCTTGGGATTTGGTCGGTTTTACGGCGAGCAGTACTTC. Residues: CASSLGFGRFYGEQYF. The V and J genes are TRBV5-1 and TRBJ2-7; D is uncertain. This CDR3 has 16 amino acids. V was clipped by 0 bases and J by 6 bases, with 19 bases between them. Per germline, CDR1 SGHRS and CDR2 YFSETQ.